This note documents a single T cell receptor beta chain sequence. The antigen is undetermined. This specimen comes from a study of OX40 agonist ivuxolimab in advanced cancers. Study findings and constraints: CD8+ T cells showed, on average, more clonal expansion than CD4+ cells.

Only in-frame clones appear in the TCRdb table, and some are missing; sequencing was by immunoSEQ multiplex PCR. The data contain approximately 49,000 clones, roughly 85% of them seen just once; the ten biggest clones take up just over 20%. V shed 4 bases, J shed 2 bases, and the junction held 4 bases outside the gene matches. Germline values: CDR1 PRHDT, CDR2 FYEKMQ (reference sequence). The CDR3 has 14 amino acids. The sequencing here drew on CD4+ or CD8+ T cells sorted from blood, taken in a trial of the OX40 agonist ivuxolimab. This sequence joins TRBV13 and TRBJ2-5; 7 bases align to TRBD1. This sequence was found in an adult with an advanced solid tumor such as melanoma, head and neck, liver or kidney cancer. CDR3 sequence reads: CASSSGQVQETQYF. The CDR3 DNA reads as TGTGCCAGCAGCTCCGGACAGGTTCAAGAGACCCAGTACTTC.